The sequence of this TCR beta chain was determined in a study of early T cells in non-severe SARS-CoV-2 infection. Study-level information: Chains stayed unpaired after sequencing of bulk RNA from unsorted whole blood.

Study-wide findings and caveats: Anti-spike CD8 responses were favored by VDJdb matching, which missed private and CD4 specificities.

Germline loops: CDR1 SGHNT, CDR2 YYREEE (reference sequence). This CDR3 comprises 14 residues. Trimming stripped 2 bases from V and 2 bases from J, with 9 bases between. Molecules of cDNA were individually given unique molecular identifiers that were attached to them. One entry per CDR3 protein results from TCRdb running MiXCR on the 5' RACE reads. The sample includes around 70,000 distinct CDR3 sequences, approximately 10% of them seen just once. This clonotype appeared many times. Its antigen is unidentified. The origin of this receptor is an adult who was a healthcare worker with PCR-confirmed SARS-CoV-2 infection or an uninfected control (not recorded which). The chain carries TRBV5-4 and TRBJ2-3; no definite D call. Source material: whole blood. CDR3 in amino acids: CASSFSENTDTQYF. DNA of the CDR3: TGTGCCAGCAGCTTTTCTGAAAACACAGATACGCAGTATTTT.